This TCR beta chain was captured in a study of blood T cell repertoires in COVID-19. Study as a whole: Acute and convalescent COVID-19 specimens originated in the United States, Italy and Spain. From T cells, B-cell-depleted T cells, or PBMCs came the material, which was cDNA or gDNA.

This table comes from immunoSEQ multiplex PCR, and its TCRdb copy is limited to in-frame clones, with some not included. The profile shows 200,000 or so clones, roughly 88% of them singletons. The CDR3 contains 12 residues. Participants had their cohort set by participant-reported clinical history. This clone showed up just once. The genes are TRBV21-1 and TRBJ2-1; the listed D gene, TRBD1, was not tested against the DNA. TRBV21-1 is a documented pseudogene. The sequencing sample was made of PBMCs or T cells enriched from blood (not recorded which). The sequence was obtained from a woman aged 35 to 49 with acute COVID-19. For the CDR3, the DNA is TGTGCCAGCAGCGAAACAGGGGGTGAGCAGTTCTTC. Protein: CASSETGGEQFF.